This T cell receptor beta chain was captured in a study of cytomegalovirus exposure and HLA in healthy donors. Notes on the study in general: Some TCR beta chains (more than 150 of them) were listed as cytomegalovirus-associated.

Remarks on this clone: What it binds is unknown.

60 Vbeta and 13 Jbeta primers were used in PCR. Here immunoSEQ multiplex PCR was the method, and the copy in TCRdb shows in-frame clones only, minus some. Among about 120,000 clones listed, around 75% were seen once. V shed 8 bases and J 2 bases; nucleotides not matched to a gene: 27. The CDR3 runs 22 residues. Germline CDR1 reads SNHLY; CDR2 reads FYNNEI. This TCR was sampled from a woman aged 18 to 35 in good health and CMV-seronegative. The chain links TRBV2 to TRBJ2-3; 11 positions match TRBD2. The sample consisted of PBMCs. Written as DNA, the CDR3 is TGTGCCAGCGGGGAGCCACTTGGGGTCGTAGCGGGGGGGCGGCTAAACACAGATACGCAGTATTTT. This translates into CASGEPLGVVAGGRLNTDTQYF.